This T cell receptor (beta chain) originates from a study of blood T cells in healthy people across ages. Study-level points and caveats: The long-lived group displayed more naive CD4+ cells, plus higher diversity, than the aged donors did. Diversity estimated from one million T cells was considered an underestimate. The recorded TCR beta diversity per million T cells decreased in a roughly linear manner with age.

Worth noting for this clonotype: Its antigen is unknown.

PCR was performed a second time for roughly 7 to 11 cycles using a sample-barcoded 5' primer and a J-beta primer mix. Each CDR3 protein is one row after TCRdb ran MiXCR on the 5' RACE reads. The repertoire holds over a million distinct CDR3 sequences, 35% to 45% seen once, with 6.5% to 10% in the top ten. V was cut by 5 bases and J by 6 bases, with 23 bases left in between. The V gene's germline CDR1 is DFQATT and CDR2 SNEGSKA (reference sequence). This CDR3 comprises 16 residues. This TCR derives from a woman aged 18-35 years in good health. Material for sequencing was blood. This sequence joins TRBV20-1 and TRBJ2-1; D is possibly TRBD1 or TRBD2 (6 bases each). CDR3 amino acids: CSAQEWGASSGNEQFF. CDR3 bases: TGCAGTGCTCAAGAGTGGGGGGCAAGCAGCGGCAATGAGCAGTTCTTC.